The 15 T cell receptor beta chains below all came from one sample that was sequenced in a study of shared clonotypes between healthy human individuals. The repertoire was sequenced with immunoSEQ multiplex PCR; TCRdb's copy has only in-frame clones and lacks some. The table includes 760,000 or so clones, about 96% detected once. Naive CD8 cells comprised CD45RO-negative, CCR7-positively selected cells, excluding terminally differentiated effector memory CD45RA+ cells. The sample was naive CD8+ T cells sorted from blood. These TCRs come from a man in his thirties or forties in good health.

V usage is TRBV7-2 and J usage is TRBJ2-1; possible D gene TRBD2, 5 bases. This CDR3 comprises 13 residues. Trimming took off 0 bases at V and 7 bases at J, with 7 bases between the two ends. CDR1 and CDR2 from the germline V gene are SGHTA and FQGNSA. Here the CDR3 reads CASSLARGNEQFF. In nucleotides, the CDR3 is TGTGCCAGCAGCTTAGCCCGGGGTAATGAGCAGTTCTTC.

The genes are TRBV11-2 and TRBJ2-2, with 14 bases aligning to TRBD2. CDR3 length equals 19 residues. CDR1 and CDR2 (germline): SGHAT, FQNNGV. V shed 1 base, J shed 4 bases, and the junction held 8 bases outside the gene matches. The CDR3 here is CASSLAGTSGSGGTGELFF. The CDR3 region has the DNA TGTGCCAGCAGCTTAGCAGGGACTAGCGGGAGTGGGGGCACCGGGGAGCTGTTTTTT.

The V and J genes are TRBV19 and TRBJ1-3; D ambiguous. V lost 3 bases and J lost 6, with 15 bases in between. Germline V gene lookup returns CDR1 LNHDA and CDR2 SQIVND (reference sequence). CDR3 length equals 15 residues. In DNA form, the CDR3 reads TGTGCCAGTAGTATTCTCGCAGGTCAAGCAAACACCATATATTTT. It translates to CASSILAGQANTIYF.

The rearrangement links TRBV4-3 to TRBJ2-7; D not resolved. Trimming cost V 1 base and J 0 bases, with 19 bases left between them. In germline, CDR1 is LGHNA, CDR2 YSLEER. The CDR3 consists of 18 residues. CDR3 region: CASSQVTGGGPDSYEQYF. CDR3 nucleotides: TGCGCCAGCAGCCAAGTAACGGGTGGCGGACCTGACTCCTACGAGCAGTACTTC.

The rearrangement links TRBV7-8 to TRBJ1-2; no firm D call. Trimming pared 5 bases from V and 8 bases from J, leaving 18 bases between. The CDR3 totals 14 residues. The germline V gene encodes CDR1 SGHVS and CDR2 FQNEAQ. CDR3 bases: TGTGCCAGCAGCCCCGGGCGTCACCACATCGGCTACACCTTC. It specifies CASSPGRHHIGYTF.

As DNA, the CDR3 is TGTGCCAGTAGTATGGGGCGGGGTGGAAACGAGCAGTACTTC. This encodes CASSMGRGGNEQYF. J is TRBJ2-7 and V is TRBV19; D might be TRBD2 (6 bases). The CDR3 extends over 14 amino acids. With 3 bases removed from V and 5 bases from J, the gap between germline ends came to 14 bases. CDR1 is LNHDA, CDR2 SQIVND, per germline (reference sequence). The whole variable domain, remainder taken from reference TRBV19 and TRBJ2-7, is DGGITQSPKYLFRKEGQNVTLSCEQNLNHDAMYWYRQDPGQGLRLIYYSQIVNDFQKGDIAEGYSVSREKKESFPLTVTSAQKNPTAFYLCASSMGRGGNEQYFGPGTRLTVT.

In this sample, this clone turned up once. The chain recombines TRBV6-1 with TRBJ2-7; TRBD2 agrees at 14 bases. The CDR3 totals 17 residues. The trim removed 2 bases at V and 3 bases at J, leaving 6 bases unmatched. Germline assignment: CDR1 MNHNS and CDR2 SASEGT. The CDR3 loop reads CASSERLAGGPGYEQYF. The CDR3 nucleotides read TGTGCCAGCAGTGAACGACTAGCGGGAGGGCCGGGCTACGAGCAGTACTTC.

Concerning this clone: Additional DNA sequences in this sample encode the identical CDR3. This chain joins TRBV28 and TRBJ2-1, with 10 bases lining up with TRBD1. From germline, CDR1 is MDHEN and CDR2 SYDVKM. This CDR3 comprises 14 residues. With 3 bases clipped from V and 7 bases from J, the junction kept 3 bases outside the gene matches. The CDR3 loop is CASSLTGGGNEQFF. CDR3 DNA: TGTGCCAGCAGTTTGACAGGGGGCGGGAATGAGCAGTTCTTC.

The chain combines TRBV11-2 with TRBJ2-3; possible D gene TRBD2, 5 bases. In germline, CDR1 is SGHAT, CDR2 FQNNGV. Trimming pared 2 bases from V and 2 bases from J, leaving 20 bases between. The CDR3 covers 18 residues. CDR3 DNA sequence: TGTGCCAGCAGCTTATTTCCCAACGGGAATAAAGACACAGATACGCAGTATTTT. It is translated as CASSLFPNGNKDTDTQYF.

The rearrangement uses TRBV15 and TRBJ1-4, with unresolved D. CDR1 is LNHNV and CDR2 is YYDKDF in the germline V gene (reference sequence). Trimming shortened V by 0 bases and J by 0 bases, and 14 bases separated the two germline ends. The CDR3 is 18 residues long. The CDR3: CATSRETAGIATNEKLFF. CDR3 nucleotides: TGTGCCACCAGCAGAGAAACGGCAGGCATTGCAACTAATGAAAAACTGTTTTTT.

This sequence joins TRBV11-2 and TRBJ2-3, with 8 bases lining up with TRBD2. Trimming took 0 bases from V and 3 from J; bases not matched to a gene: 2. Germline V CDR1 and CDR2: SGHAT, FQNNGV. The CDR3 spans 15 residues. CDR3 nucleotides: TGTGCCAGCAGCTTAGACCAGCGGGAGACAGATACGCAGTATTTT. It codes for CASSLDQRETDTQYF.

The rearrangement joins TRBV28 to TRBJ1-4; D possibly corresponds to TRBD1 (6 bases). The CDR3 contains 16 residues. Germline lookup yields CDR1 MDHEN and CDR2 SYDVKM. V lost 2 bases, J lost 7 bases, and 17 bases lay in between. CDR3 coding DNA: TGTGCCAGCAGTTTAGCTTCGGGGGCTTGGCGTGAAAAACTGTTTTTT. Translation: CASSLASGAWREKLFF. The full variable domain, in which reference TRBV28 and TRBJ1-4 provide the parts outside the CDR3, is DVKVTQSSRYLVKRTGEKVFLECVQDMDHENMFWYRQDPGLGLRLIYFSYDVKMKEKGDIPEGYSVSREKKERFSLILESASTNQTSMYLCASSLASGAWREKLFFGSGTQLSVL.

This clone came up once. This chain joins TRBV6-1 and TRBJ1-3; TRBD1 might be the D (5 bases). V was cut by 4 bases and J by 6 bases, with 19 bases left in between. Germline V CDR1 and CDR2: MNHNS, SASEGT. This CDR3 region has 16 residues. CDR3 protein: CASSAHPRGISNTIYF. The CDR3 DNA reads as TGTGCCAGCAGTGCACACCCGAGGGGTATATCAAACACCATATATTTT.

This chain connects TRBV4-3 to TRBJ2-1, with D hard to call. CDR3 length equals 15 residues. Between the trimmed V and J ends, which lost 3 bases and 2 bases, there was a span of 11 bases. Germline V lookup: CDR1 LGHNA, CDR2 YSLEER. The CDR3 loop is CASSQKRVPYNEQFF. The CDR3 DNA follows: TGCGCCAGCAGCCAGAAAAGGGTCCCCTACAATGAGCAGTTCTTC.

The chain has TRBV11-2 and TRBJ2-7; D may be TRBD2 (5 bases). The CDR3 extends over 15 amino acids. Trimming cost V 5 bases and J 1 base, with 15 bases left between them. The germline V gene encodes CDR1 SGHAT and CDR2 FQNNGV. The DNA for the CDR3 is TGTGCCAGCAGCGGGCGCGGACTCGAATCCTACGAGCAGTACTTC. Residues: CASSGRGLESYEQYF.